One and the same sample provided the 5 T cell receptor beta chains below, sequenced in a study of OX40 agonist ivuxolimab in advanced cancers. Only in-frame clones appear in the TCRdb table, and some are missing; sequencing was by immunoSEQ multiplex PCR. The table records some 80,000 clones, more than 90% of them present only once. The source material was CD4+ or CD8+ T cells sorted from blood, sampled in a trial of the OX40 agonist ivuxolimab. These receptors originate from an adult with an advanced solid tumor such as melanoma, head and neck, liver or kidney cancer.

In its sample, this clone was seen a few times. V is TRBV4-1 and J is TRBJ1-2; D possibly corresponds to TRBD1 (5 bases). V was pared by 4 bases and J by 4 bases, with 19 bases between. The CDR3 loop spans 16 amino acids. Germline CDR1 reads MGHRA; CDR2 reads YSYEKL. For the CDR3, the DNA is TGCGCCAGCAGCCGCACCGGGGCAGGACCATTCTATGGCTACACCTTC. Translation: CASSRTGAGPFYGYTF.

The chain has TRBV9 and TRBJ2-3, with 7 bases matching TRBD2. The length of the CDR3 is 14 residues. Germline V lookup: CDR1 SGDLS, CDR2 YYNGEE. The V and J ends lost 3 bases and 2 bases, in that order; junction bases with no gene match: 3. The CDR3 bases are TGTGCCAGCAGCGATAGCGGGTCCACAGATACGCAGTATTTT. Translating gives CASSDSGSTDTQYF.

The V call is TRBV6-5, the J call TRBJ1-4; D gene uncertain. CDR3 size: 13 residues. Trimming took 7 bases from V and 2 from J, leaving 8 bases between them. CDR1 is MNHEY and CDR2 is SVGAGI in the germline V gene. Written as DNA, the CDR3 is TGTGCCAGCACCCGCGGGACTAATGAAAAACTGTTTTTT. Encoded protein: CASTRGTNEKLFF.

This rearrangement joins TRBV5-6 to TRBJ2-3; no firm D call. CDR3 size: 13 residues. The germline V gene encodes CDR1 SGHDT and CDR2 YYEEEE. V was shortened by 5 bases and J by 5 bases, with 12 bases between the two germline ends. Here the CDR3 reads CASRGLGGDTQYF. CDR3 nucleotide sequence: TGTGCCAGCAGGGGCTTAGGCGGAGATACGCAGTATTTT.

The V call is TRBV18, the J call TRBJ1-5; D is unresolved. Germline loops: CDR1 KGHSH, CDR2 LQKENI. CDR3 length: 14 amino acids. Trimming took off 2 bases at V and 9 bases at J, with 14 bases between the two ends. CDR3 nucleotides: TGTGCCAGCTCACCAGCCCCCGGCTCGGGGCCCCAGCATTTT. Protein: CASSPAPGSGPQHF.